These 20 T cell receptor beta chains originate from one sample sequenced in a study of OX40 agonist ivuxolimab in advanced cancers. TCRdb keeps only in-frame clones here, not all; method: immunoSEQ multiplex PCR. The table lists approximately 77,000 clones, around 81% of them singletons. The starting material was CD4+ or CD8+ T cells sorted from blood, obtained in a trial of the OX40 agonist ivuxolimab. These receptors originate from an adult with an advanced solid tumor such as melanoma, head and neck, liver or kidney cancer.

V and J are TRBV30 and TRBJ2-1, with D perhaps matching TRBD2 (6 bases). V dropped 5 bases and J dropped 2 bases, with 10 bases sitting between them. Germline V gene data show CDR1 as GTSNPN and CDR2 as SVGIG (reference sequence). The CDR3 length is 13 residues. In nucleotides, the CDR3 is TGTGCCTGGCATAGCGGTCCCTACAATGAGCAGTTCTTC. Its translation: CAWHSGPYNEQFF.

CDR3 sequence (DNA): TGTGCCAGCAGTTACTCGAGGACTAATGAAAAACTGTTTTTT. This sequence encodes CASSYSRTNEKLFF. V usage is TRBV6-5 and J usage is TRBJ1-4, with D unclear. The CDR3 has 14 residues. V was pared by 0 bases and J by 2 bases, with 4 bases between. Germline V gene sequence: CDR1 MNHEY, CDR2 SVGAGI.

J is TRBJ2-3 and V is TRBV7-2, with D unresolved. This CDR3 spans 16 amino acids. Germline V CDR1 and CDR2: SGHTA, FQGNSA. V lost 2 bases, J lost 2 bases, and 14 bases lay in between. The CDR3: CASSLIARMNTDTQYF. The DNA of the CDR3 is TGTGCCAGCAGCTTAATCGCTCGAATGAACACAGATACGCAGTATTTT.

The chain recombines TRBV7-2 with TRBJ2-2, with 7 bases matching TRBD1. There are 13 residues in the CDR3. Losses at the gene ends were 5 bases for V and 8 bases for J; bases not matched to a gene: 5. Germline V gives CDR1 SGHTA, CDR2 FQGNSA. The CDR3 DNA sequence: TGTGCCAGCAGCCGGGACAGCCTAGGGGAGCTGTTTTTT. This sequence encodes CASSRDSLGELFF.

The chain uses TRBV7-9 and TRBJ2-3, with a tentative D call TRBD2 (6 bases). V was trimmed by 5 bases and J by 4 bases, leaving 10 bases between them. Germline assignment: CDR1 SEHNR and CDR2 FQNEAQ (reference sequence). CDR3 length equals 13 residues. The DNA of the CDR3 is TGTGCCAGCAGCCCAGGCGGGGCAGATACGCAGTATTTT. Its translation: CASSPGGADTQYF.

This chain uses TRBV9 with TRBJ1-1, with 9 bases aligning to TRBD1. V dropped 1 base and J dropped 4; count of bases not matched to a gene: 2. In germline, CDR1 is SGDLS, CDR2 YYNGEE. The CDR3 runs 14 residues. For the CDR3, the DNA is TGTGCCAGCAGCGTAACGACAGGGGGCACTGAAGCTTTCTTT. Protein product: CASSVTTGGTEAFF.

The chain combines TRBV7-3 with TRBJ1-6; D possibly corresponds to TRBD1 (6 bases). Trimming left V 4 bases short and J 10 bases short, with 14 bases between. In germline, CDR1 is SGHTA, CDR2 FQGTGA. The length of the CDR3 is 14 residues. Here the CDR3 reads CASSSSGGRSPLHF. The CDR3 nucleotides are TGTGCCAGCAGCTCGTCGGGGGGCAGGTCACCCCTCCACTTT.

V usage is TRBV28 and J usage is TRBJ1-5; tentatively, D is TRBD1 (6 bases). Germline V gene sequence: CDR1 MDHEN, CDR2 SYDVKM. Trimming took 6 bases from V and 6 from J, leaving 12 bases between them. The CDR3 length is 13 residues. For the CDR3, the DNA is TGTGCCAGCAGGATGGGGGCGGGTCAGCCCCAGCATTTT. This gives the protein CASRMGAGQPQHF. The full variable domain, rest sourced from reference TRBV28 and TRBJ1-5, is DVKVTQSSRYLVKRTGEKVFLECVQDMDHENMFWYRQDPGLGLRLIYFSYDVKMKEKGDIPEGYSVSREKKERFSLILESASTNQTSMYLCASRMGAGQPQHFGDGTRLSIL.

This chain uses TRBV7-9 with TRBJ2-4, with TRBD1 identical over 10 bases. Looked up from germline, CDR1 is SEHNR and CDR2 is FQNEAQ (reference sequence). There are 17 residues in the CDR3. The ends lost 5 bases at V and 6 bases at J; junction bases unmatched: 13. The CDR3 protein is CASSQSGTGAFGNIQYF. DNA for the CDR3: TGTGCCAGCAGCCAGTCCGGGACAGGGGCGTTTGGAAACATTCAGTACTTC. Using reference TRBV7-9 and TRBJ2-4 for the parts outside the CDR3, the full variable domain is DTGVSQNPRHKITKRGQNVTFRCDPISEHNRLYWYRQTLGQGPEFLTYFQNEAQLEKSRLLSDRFSAERPKGSFSTLEIQRTEQGDSAMYLCASSQSGTGAFGNIQYFGAGTRLSVL.

V usage is TRBV7-8 and J usage is TRBJ1-5; D unclear. Germline V gene sequence: CDR1 SGHVS, CDR2 FQNEAQ. The CDR3 extends over 14 amino acids. V shed 1 base and J shed 9 bases, with 13 bases lying between them. The CDR3: CASSLGDARLPQHF. The CDR3 DNA sequence: TGTGCCAGCAGCTTAGGCGACGCGAGGCTGCCCCAGCATTTT.

V usage is TRBV7-9 and J usage is TRBJ2-3, with D unresolved. Germline V gives CDR1 SEHNR, CDR2 FQNEAQ (reference sequence). V was clipped by 5 bases and J by 1 base, with 13 bases between them. This CDR3 comprises 15 residues. The CDR3, as DNA: TGTGCCAGCAGCGGCCAGCTGGGTGGCACAGATACGCAGTATTTT. Translating gives CASSGQLGGTDTQYF.

The chain joins TRBV23-1 to TRBJ1-5, with 9 bases that match TRBD1. TRBV23-1 is treated as an ORF (open reading frame) with a function not yet certain. The CDR3 extends over 15 amino acids. V trimming: 6 bases; J trimming: 6 bases; junction bases outside the gene matches: 9. The CDR3 reads CASRVTQGASQPQHF. In nucleotides, the CDR3 is TGCGCCAGCAGGGTAACACAGGGGGCGAGTCAGCCCCAGCATTTT.

The chain is built from TRBV6-1 and TRBJ2-5, with D perhaps TRBD1 (5 bases). The CDR3 is 13 amino acids. The germline V gene has CDR1 MNHNS and CDR2 SASEGT. Trimming pared 4 bases from V and 5 bases from J, leaving 11 bases between. The CDR3 bases are TGTGCCAGCAGTGTCGAGGCAGGGGAGACCCAGTACTTC. It specifies CASSVEAGETQYF.

V usage is TRBV5-6 and J usage is TRBJ1-4; no definite D call. The germline V gene encodes CDR1 SGHDT and CDR2 YYEEEE. V lost 0 bases to trimming and J lost 3 bases, with 9 bases between them. CDR3 size: 15 residues. CDR3 protein: CASSLDGRPNEKLFF. CDR3 sequence (DNA): TGTGCCAGCAGCTTGGACGGGCGTCCTAATGAAAAACTGTTTTTT. Complete variable domain (other parts from reference TRBV5-6 and TRBJ1-4): DAGVTQSPTHLIKTRGQQVTLRCSPKSGHDTVSWYQQALGQGPQFIFQYYEEEERQRGNFPDRFSGHQFPNYSSELNVNALLLGDSALYLCASSLDGRPNEKLFFGSGTQLSVL.

The chain uses TRBV7-9 and TRBJ2-4; no clear D. Germline lookup yields CDR1 SEHNR and CDR2 FQNEAQ (reference sequence). The CDR3 totals 13 residues. Trimming took 2 bases from V and 6 from J, leaving 8 bases between them. CDR3 region: CASSLLTLNIQYF. For the CDR3, the DNA is TGTGCCAGCAGCTTATTAACGCTAAACATTCAGTACTTC.

The chain couples TRBV11-2 to TRBJ2-5, with a possible D match to TRBD2 (6 bases). V lost 4 bases and J lost 2, with 8 bases in between. Germline V CDR1 and CDR2: SGHAT, FQNNGV. This CDR3 spans 13 amino acids. The DNA of the CDR3 is TGTGCCAGCAGCTCAGGGAGGCAAGAGACCCAGTACTTC. This gives the protein CASSSGRQETQYF.

The V call is TRBV19, the J call TRBJ1-1, with a tentative D call TRBD1 (6 bases). From germline, CDR1 is LNHDA and CDR2 SQIVND (reference sequence). This CDR3 contains 13 residues. Trimming left V 3 bases short and J 8 bases short, with 13 bases between. This chain's CDR3 is CASSIRGGAEAFF. The CDR3 DNA reads as TGTGCCAGTAGTATTCGCGGGGGCGCAGAAGCTTTCTTT. The variable domain in full, with the rest retrieved from reference TRBV19 and TRBJ1-1, is DGGITQSPKYLFRKEGQNVTLSCEQNLNHDAMYWYRQDPGQGLRLIYYSQIVNDFQKGDIAEGYSVSREKKESFPLTVTSAQKNPTAFYLCASSIRGGAEAFFGQGTRLTVV.

The chain has TRBV18 and TRBJ1-1, with D uncertain. Germline lookup yields CDR1 KGHSH and CDR2 LQKENI. CDR3 length equals 13 residues. Trimming shortened V by 0 bases and J by 9 bases, and 11 bases separated the two germline ends. As DNA, the CDR3 is TGTGCCAGCTCACCACCCTCAACTCGGCAAGCTTTCTTT. Protein: CASSPPSTRQAFF.

This clone was seen just once. The gene calls are TRBV10-1 and TRBJ2-3; 7 bases are shared with TRBD2. From germline, CDR1 is WNHNN and CDR2 SYGVQD (reference sequence). This CDR3 region has 13 residues. Trimming cost V 6 bases and J 3 bases; bases outside gene matches: 3. CDR3 nucleotide sequence: TGCGCCAGCAGCCGGACTAGAACAGATACGCAGTATTTT. This gives the protein CASSRTRTDTQYF.

The rearrangement links TRBV10-3 to TRBJ1-4; a weak D match, TRBD1 (5 bases). V was cut by 4 bases and J by 5 bases, with 14 bases left in between. There are 15 residues in the CDR3. The germline V gene encodes CDR1 ENHRY and CDR2 SYGVKD. In DNA, the CDR3 is TGTGCCATCAGTGCAAGCAGGGAGGGCAATGAAAAACTGTTTTTT. Its translation is CAISASREGNEKLFF.